Described below is a single T cell receptor beta chain sequence and its context. Its antigen remains unknown. These data belong to a study of STAT5B mutations in CD4+ large granular lymphocyte leukemia. General study results and limits: TRBV06-family usage was enriched in top patient clones (8/27) versus controls (2/35). Data were not HLA-matched across samples.

The CDR3 covers 15 residues. Germline V gives CDR1 SGHRS, CDR2 YFSETQ. The V gene lost 3 bases and the J gene lost 3 bases, with 16 bases spanning the gap. Sequencing was at survey level. Original methodology: The detection floor for productive clonotype frequency was 2.59 x 10-5. TCRdb's copy holds only in-frame clones and misses some; the assay was immunoSEQ multiplex PCR. The V and J calls and clone size were taken over from that table, and D and trimming were inferred from the DNA. The profile shows 31,000 or so clones, 76% of them singletons. The chain carries TRBV5-1 and TRBJ2-7, with D possibly called TRBD1 or TRBD2 (5 bases each). The sample was CD4+ T cells from blood buffy coats. The TCR originated in a human donor in good health. CDR3 amino acids: CASSSTFEGLYEQYF. CDR3 DNA sequence: TGCGCCAGCAGCTCCACCTTCGAGGGGCTCTACGAGCAGTACTTC.